A selection of T cell receptor beta chains follows, all from one sample in a study of T cell responses to AZD1222 COVID-19 vaccine. Produced via immunoSEQ multiplex PCR; TCRdb's table is partial and in-frame only. The repertoire holds about 120,000 clones, with about 93% as singletons. The material was peripheral blood, obtained 28 days after the second dose of the MenACWY control vaccine. Receptors originate from an adult who received the MenACWY meningococcal vaccine as a control. Each CDR3 is given with its conserved first and last residue. D genes are given only for firm matches. Clone sizes are given selectively: once, few, many, or a class where the clone is expanded.

abundance,j_gene,d_gene,v_gene,CDR3aa,CDR3nt
NA,TRBJ2-2,TRBD2,TRBV11-2,CASSQGLVRTGELFF,TGTGCCAGCAGCCAGGGACTAGTGAGGACCGGGGAGCTGTTTTTT
NA,TRBJ2-4,NA,TRBV19,CASSFRGGVNIQYF,TGTGCCAGTAGTTTTCGCGGCGGCGTGAACATTCAGTACTTC
NA,TRBJ2-7,TRBD2,TRBV20-1,CSASRPSGYEQYF,TGCAGTGCTAGTCGGCCTAGCGGCTACGAGCAGTACTTC
once,TRBJ1-2,NA,TRBV4-3,CASSHGANYGYTF,TGCGCCAGCAGCCACGGCGCGAACTATGGCTACACCTTC
NA,TRBJ1-5,NA,TRBV28,CASSSPGQLQPQHF,TGTGCCAGCAGTTCCCCGGGCCAGCTTCAGCCCCAGCATTTT
NA,TRBJ1-1,NA,TRBV11-2,CASSRDLNTEAFF,TGTGCCAGCAGCAGGGACCTGAACACTGAAGCTTTCTTT
NA,TRBJ2-1,NA,TRBV4-3,CASSQEGGGSEQFF,TGCGCCAGCAGCCAGGAAGGCGGAGGAAGTGAGCAGTTCTTC
NA,TRBJ2-1,NA,TRBV9,CASSVLADEQFF,TGTGCCAGCAGCGTACTGGCAGATGAGCAGTTCTTC
NA,TRBJ2-5,TRBD1,TRBV15,CATSSRQGDLIFQKTQYF,TGTGCCACCAGCTCTCGACAGGGAGACCTCATATTCCAAAAGACCCAGTACTTC
once,TRBJ1-1,TRBD1,TRBV7-9,CASSRTGGFRNTEAFF,TGTGCCAGCAGCCGGACAGGGGGCTTTAGAAACACTGAAGCTTTCTTT
NA,TRBJ2-2,NA,TRBV12-3/TRBV12-4,CASSLALTGELFF,TGTGCCAGCAGTTTAGCCCTAACCGGGGAGCTGTTTTTT
NA,TRBJ2-2,TRBD2,TRBV27,CASSWTSGTGELFF,TGTGCCAGCAGTTGGACTAGCGGCACCGGGGAGCTGTTTTTT
NA,TRBJ1-5,TRBD1,TRBV23-1,CASSRNDRGPDGNQPQHF,TGCGCCAGCAGTCGAAACGACAGGGGGCCGGACGGCAATCAGCCCCAGCATTTT
NA,TRBJ1-4,NA,TRBV11-2,CASSLGTFGTNEKLFF,TGTGCCAGCAGCTTAGGGACATTCGGAACTAATGAAAAACTGTTTTTT
NA,TRBJ1-4,NA,TRBV28,CASSTTQGIGLFF,TGTGCCAGCAGTACGACCCAGGGAATCGGTCTGTTTTTT
NA,TRBJ1-3,NA,TRBV28,CASLDSSGNTIYF,TGTGCCAGCTTAGACAGCTCTGGAAACACCATATATTTT
NA,TRBJ1-3,NA,TRBV5-6,CASSFSGVRSGNTIYF,TGTGCCAGCAGCTTTAGTGGGGTGAGGTCTGGAAACACCATATATTTT
few,TRBJ2-1,NA,TRBV7-2,CASSLLPSSYNEQFF,TGTGCCAGCAGCCTTCTGCCCAGCTCCTACAATGAGCAGTTCTTC
NA,TRBJ2-5,NA,TRBV28,CASSLDPLQETQYF,TGTGCCAGCAGCCTCGACCCACTACAAGAGACCCAGTACTTC
NA,TRBJ2-2,TRBD2,TRBV4-2,CASSQVSGGSTGELFF,TGTGCCAGCAGCCAAGTGAGCGGGGGGAGCACCGGGGAGCTGTTTTTT